Listed here are 2 T cell receptor beta chains from one sample, sequenced in a study of Ad26.COV2.S vaccination and SARS-CoV-2 variants. Treatment: around 19 received Ad26.COV2.S at low or high dose, single or two shots; several received placebo; per-sample allocation not given. Specimens were obtained on day 63 following the first vaccine or placebo injection. Repertoires were generated with immunoSEQ multiplex PCR, while TCRdb's copy carries only in-frame clones and drops some. The sample has around 420,000 clones, 70% to 90% seen once. The sample here was peripheral blood, taken in a trial of Ad26.COV2.S vaccine versus placebo. These receptors were taken from a person aged 18-65 years who received the Ad26.COV2.S COVID-19 vaccine or a placebo.

The chain employs TRBV5-1 and TRBJ1-1; D unresolved. CDR1 and CDR2 from the germline V gene are SGHRS and YFSETQ. The CDR3 has 15 residues. Trimming took off 3 bases at V and 0 bases at J, with 12 bases between the two ends. CDR3 region: CASSYEDSLNTEAFF. The CDR3 nucleotides are TGCGCCAGCAGCTACGAAGACTCACTGAACACTGAAGCTTTCTTT.

This rearrangement joins TRBV19 to TRBJ2-5, with D tentatively TRBD1 or TRBD2 (7 bases each). Between the trimmed V and J ends, which lost 4 bases and 5 bases, there was a span of 20 bases. The germline CDR1 and CDR2 sequences are LNHDA and SQIVND (reference sequence). This CDR3 contains 16 residues. The CDR3 region has the DNA TGTGCCAGTAGTAGTAGCGCCGCAGGGGGAGGGGAGACCCAGTACTTC. This gives the protein CASSSSAAGGGETQYF.